Listed below are T cell receptor beta chains from one sample, sequenced in a study of OX40 agonist ivuxolimab in advanced cancers. This table comes from immunoSEQ multiplex PCR, and its TCRdb copy is limited to in-frame clones, with some not included. Here the sample spans fewer than 85,000 clones, 80% to 90% being singletons. The sample here was CD4+ or CD8+ T cells sorted from blood, taken in a trial of the OX40 agonist ivuxolimab. These receptors were obtained from an adult with an advanced solid tumor such as melanoma, head and neck, liver or kidney cancer. CDR3s include the opening cysteine and the closing phenylalanine or tryptophan. The D gene is left open where the match is weak. Not every row has a clone size; where given, it reads once, few, many or a size class.

- | TRBJ1-5 | TRBD1 | TRBV28 | TGTGCCAGCAGTTTTCGTCCGTGGGACAGGAAAAGCAATCAGCCCCAGCATTTT | CASSFRPWDRKSNQPQHF
- | TRBJ1-5 | - | TRBV7-9 | TGTGCCAGCAGCTTGGAGGGTCTTCAGCCCCAGCATTTT | CASSLEGLQPQHF
- | TRBJ1-5 | TRBD1 | TRBV27 | TGTGCCAGCAGGGGGACAGGGGGCTATCAGCCCCAGCATTTT | CASRGTGGYQPQHF
- | TRBJ2-3 | - | TRBV7-6 | TGTGCCAGCAGCCCCCCACTAGGGGATACGCAGTATTTT | CASSPPLGDTQYF
- | TRBJ2-1 | - | TRBV6-1 | TGTGCCAGCAGTGCGGACTACAATGAGCAGTTCTTC | CASSADYNEQFF
- | TRBJ2-7 | TRBD2 | TRBV9 | TGTGCCAGCAGCTCCCGGACTAGCGGGAACGAGCAGTACTTC | CASSSRTSGNEQYF
once | TRBJ1-1 | - | TRBV19 | TGTGCCAGTAGTACGAATCCCGGGAGGGCTGAAGCTTTCTTT | CASSTNPGRAEAFF
few | TRBJ1-4 | TRBD1 | TRBV28 | TGTGCCAGCAGCGGACAGGATGTGGTGGCGGGAGAAAAACTGTTTTTT | CASSGQDVVAGEKLFF
- | TRBJ2-5 | - | TRBV6-5 | TGTGCCAGCAGTCAAAAACGGGGGACCCCGGGGACCCAGTACTTC | CASSQKRGTPGTQYF
- | TRBJ2-7 | TRBD1 | TRBV7-9 | TGTGCCAGCAGCCTGCAAGCAGGGGGCTACGAGCAGTACTTC | CASSLQAGGYEQYF
- | TRBJ1-1 | TRBD1 | TRBV6-1 | TGTGCCAGTCAGGGGGAAGTAACTGAAGCTTTCTTT | CASQGEVTEAFF
- | TRBJ1-3 | - | TRBV28 | TGTGCCAGCAGTAGTTGGGGCTCTGGAAACACCATATATTTT | CASSSWGSGNTIYF
- | TRBJ2-7 | TRBD1 | TRBV7-2 | TGTGCCAGCAGCTTACTAACAGGGGTTTCCTACGAGCAGTACTTC | CASSLLTGVSYEQYF
- | TRBJ1-1 | - | TRBV19 | TGTGCCAGTAGTTTTGGGGGCACCATGAACACTGAAGCTTTCTTT | CASSFGGTMNTEAFF
- | TRBJ1-5 | - | TRBV28 | TGTGCCAGCATCCCTTCGGGATATCAGCCCCAGCATTTT | CASIPSGYQPQHF
- | TRBJ2-5 | - | TRBV19 | TGTGCCAGTAGTATAGGTAACCAAGAGACCCAGTACTTC | CASSIGNQETQYF
- | TRBJ1-2 | - | TRBV30 | TGTGCCTGGAGTAGAGGCCCCCAGATAAACTATGGCTACACCTTC | CAWSRGPQINYGYTF
- | TRBJ1-6 | - | TRBV27 | TGTGCCAGCAGTTTATTGGTATTATCACCCCTCCACTTT | CASSLLVLSPLHF
- | TRBJ2-6 | - | TRBV5-1 | TGCGCCAGCAGCTCCGCAGGGGACGCTGGGGCCAACGTCCTGACTTTC | CASSSAGDAGANVLTF
- | TRBJ1-1 | TRBD1 | TRBV28 | TGTGCCAGCAGTCCGGGGACAGGGCTCCTCTCTACCCCCACTGAAGCTTTCTTT | CASSPGTGLLSTPTEAFF